This TCR gamma chain originates from a study of gamma-delta T cells after stem cell transplantation (dated by TCRdb to about 2016). This clone was detected only a few times. What antigen it recognizes has not been identified. An end of the junction does not agree with germline; a read error may underlie this. Spanning cysteine to phenylalanine, the CDR3 consists of 11 amino acids. The kept DNA is CDR3 alone, 33 bases in frame from the first base. Sequences GITISATS (CDR1) and ISYDGTV (CDR2) are obtained from the germline V gene (reference sequence). Library generation was performed with RT-PCR. Sequencing was carried out with an Illumina MiSeq. In TCRdb, clones were called once more from the public reads by CATT, and rows of identical DNA were later combined. The sample data list approximately 1,500 gamma-chain clones, and roughly 20% of these were observed just once. The ten largest clonotypes hold 6% to 9% of the sample.

The chain uses TRGV9 and TRGJ1 or TRGJ2. The source of this sequence is a human donor. It is not recorded whose cells these are; they may come from a transplant donor. Input material: gamma-delta T cells. The nucleotide sequence is TGTGCCTTGTCCTTTTATTATAAGAGACTCTTT. It specifies CALSFYYKRLF.